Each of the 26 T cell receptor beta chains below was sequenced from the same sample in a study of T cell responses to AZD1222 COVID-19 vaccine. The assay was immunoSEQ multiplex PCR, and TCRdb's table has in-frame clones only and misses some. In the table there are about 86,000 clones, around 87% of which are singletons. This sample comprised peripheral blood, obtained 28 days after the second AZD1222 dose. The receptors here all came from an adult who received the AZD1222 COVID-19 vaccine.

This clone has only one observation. CDR3 sequence (DNA): TGTGCCAGTAAAGGACCGTTTAACACTGAAGCTTTCTTT. Amino acids: CASKGPFNTEAFF. The chain links TRBV19 to TRBJ1-1; D ambiguous. Germline CDR1 and CDR2: LNHDA and SQIVND (reference sequence). CDR3 length: 13 amino acids. The V gene lost 7 bases and the J gene lost 2 bases, with 11 bases spanning the gap.

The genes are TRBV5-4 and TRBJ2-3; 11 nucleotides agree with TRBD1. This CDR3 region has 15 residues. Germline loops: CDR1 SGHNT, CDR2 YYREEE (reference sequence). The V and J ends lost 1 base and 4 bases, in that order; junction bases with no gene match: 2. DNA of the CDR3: TGTGCCAGCAGCTTGATGGGACAGGGGGCAGATACGCAGTATTTT. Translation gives CASSLMGQGADTQYF.

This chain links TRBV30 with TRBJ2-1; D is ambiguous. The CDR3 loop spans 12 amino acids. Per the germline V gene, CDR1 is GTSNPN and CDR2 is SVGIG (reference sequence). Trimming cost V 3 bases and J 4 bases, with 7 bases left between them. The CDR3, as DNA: TGTGCCTGGAGCGGACCGTACAATGAGCAGTTCTTC. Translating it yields CAWSGPYNEQFF. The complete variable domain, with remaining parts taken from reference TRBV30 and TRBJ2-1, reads SQTIHQWPATLVQPVGSPLSLECTVEGTSNPNLYWYRQAAGRGLQLLFYSVGIGQISSEVPQNLSASRPQDRQFILSSKKLLLSDSGFYLCAWSGPYNEQFFGPGTRLTVL.

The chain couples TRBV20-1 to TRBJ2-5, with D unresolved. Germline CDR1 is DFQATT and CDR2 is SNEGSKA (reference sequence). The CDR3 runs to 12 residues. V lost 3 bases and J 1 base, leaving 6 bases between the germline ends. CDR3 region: CSASAFQETQYF. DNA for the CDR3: TGCAGTGCTAGTGCGTTCCAAGAGACCCAGTACTTC.

CDR3 in DNA: TGTGCCAGCAGCCAGACACTAGCGGGAGCCCACGAGCAGTTCTTC. This encodes CASSQTLAGAHEQFF. The gene calls are TRBV3-1 (or the pseudogene TRBV3-2) and TRBJ2-1; TRBD2 matches at 11 bases. The CDR3 spans 15 residues. V shed 3 bases and J 10 bases; nucleotides not matched to a gene: 8. CDR1 is LGHDT, CDR2 YNNKEL, per germline (reference sequence).

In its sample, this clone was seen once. CDR3 DNA: TGTGCCAGCAGTGATGGACAGGGGAGTTACGAGCAGTACTTC. Its translation is CASSDGQGSYEQYF. The chain joins TRBV6-1 to TRBJ2-7, with 9 bases aligning to TRBD1. The CDR3 is made up of 14 amino acids. J gave up 4 bases and V 3 bases, and 4 bases lay outside the gene matches. Looked up from germline, CDR1 is MNHNS and CDR2 is SASEGT.

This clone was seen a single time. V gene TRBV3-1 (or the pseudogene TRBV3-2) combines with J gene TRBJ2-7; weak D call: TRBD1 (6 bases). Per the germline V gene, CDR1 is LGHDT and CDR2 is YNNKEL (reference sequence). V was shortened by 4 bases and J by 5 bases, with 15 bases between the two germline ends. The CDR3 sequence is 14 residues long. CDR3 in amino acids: CASSPRGGRDEQYF. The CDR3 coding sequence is TGTGCCAGCAGCCCGCGAGGGGGTAGAGACGAGCAGTACTTC.

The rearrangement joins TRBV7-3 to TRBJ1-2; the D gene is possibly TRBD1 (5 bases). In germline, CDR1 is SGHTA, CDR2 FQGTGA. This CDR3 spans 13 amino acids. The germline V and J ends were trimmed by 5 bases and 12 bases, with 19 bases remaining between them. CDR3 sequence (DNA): TGTGCCAGCAGCCCCGGGACCGCTTTTCCCCACACCTTC. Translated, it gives CASSPGTAFPHTF. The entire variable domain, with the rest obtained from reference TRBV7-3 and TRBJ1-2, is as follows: GAGVSQTPSNKVTEKGKYVELRCDPISGHTALYWYRQSLGQGPEFLIYFQGTGAADDSGLPNDRFFAVRPEGSVSTLKIQRTERGDSAVYLCASSPGTAFPHTFGSGTRLTVV.

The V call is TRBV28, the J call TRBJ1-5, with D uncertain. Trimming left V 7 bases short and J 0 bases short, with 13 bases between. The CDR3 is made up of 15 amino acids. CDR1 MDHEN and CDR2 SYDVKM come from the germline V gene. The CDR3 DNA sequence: TGTGCCAGCATCCTAAGCGGGCTTAGCAATCAGCCCCAGCATTTT. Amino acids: CASILSGLSNQPQHF.

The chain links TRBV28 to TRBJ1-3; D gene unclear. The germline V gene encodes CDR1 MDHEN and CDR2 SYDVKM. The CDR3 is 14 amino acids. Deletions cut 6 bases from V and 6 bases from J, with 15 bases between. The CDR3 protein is CASRSLSGVNTIYF. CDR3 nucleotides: TGTGCCAGCAGATCACTATCCGGGGTAAACACCATATATTTT.

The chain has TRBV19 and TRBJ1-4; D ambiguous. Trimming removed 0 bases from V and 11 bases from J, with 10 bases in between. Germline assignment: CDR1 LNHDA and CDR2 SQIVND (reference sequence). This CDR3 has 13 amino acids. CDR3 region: CASSIEGRSKLFF. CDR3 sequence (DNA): TGTGCCAGTAGTATAGAGGGGAGGTCCAAACTGTTTTTT. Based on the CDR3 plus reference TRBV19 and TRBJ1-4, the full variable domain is DGGITQSPKYLFRKEGQNVTLSCEQNLNHDAMYWYRQDPGQGLRLIYYSQIVNDFQKGDIAEGYSVSREKKESFPLTVTSAQKNPTAFYLCASSIEGRSKLFFGSGTQLSVL.

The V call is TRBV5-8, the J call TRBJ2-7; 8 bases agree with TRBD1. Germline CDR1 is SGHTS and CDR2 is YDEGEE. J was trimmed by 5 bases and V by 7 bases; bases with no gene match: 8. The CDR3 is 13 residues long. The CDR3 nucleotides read TGTGCCAGCGCCCAGGGGGCAGGCAACGAGCAGTACTTC. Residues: CASAQGAGNEQYF.

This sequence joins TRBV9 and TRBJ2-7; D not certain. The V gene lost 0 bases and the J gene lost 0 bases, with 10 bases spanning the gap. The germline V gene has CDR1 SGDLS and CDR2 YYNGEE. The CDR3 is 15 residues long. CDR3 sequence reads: CASSVGAVSSYEQYF. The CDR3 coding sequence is TGTGCCAGCAGCGTAGGGGCGGTAAGCTCCTACGAGCAGTACTTC.

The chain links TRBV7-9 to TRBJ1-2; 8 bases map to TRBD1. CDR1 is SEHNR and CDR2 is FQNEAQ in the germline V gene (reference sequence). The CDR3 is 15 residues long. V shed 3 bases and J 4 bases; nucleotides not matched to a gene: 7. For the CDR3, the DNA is TGTGCCAGCAGCTTCACCCGGGACAGGACCTATGGCTACACCTTC. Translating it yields CASSFTRDRTYGYTF.

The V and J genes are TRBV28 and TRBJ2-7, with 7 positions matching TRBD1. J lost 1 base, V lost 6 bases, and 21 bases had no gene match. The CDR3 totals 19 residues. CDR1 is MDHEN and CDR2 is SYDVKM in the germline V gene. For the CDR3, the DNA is TGTGCCAGCAGAGATTTAATGGACAGGCCCTCGGGTTTTTCCTACGAGCAGTACTTC. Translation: CASRDLMDRPSGFSYEQYF.

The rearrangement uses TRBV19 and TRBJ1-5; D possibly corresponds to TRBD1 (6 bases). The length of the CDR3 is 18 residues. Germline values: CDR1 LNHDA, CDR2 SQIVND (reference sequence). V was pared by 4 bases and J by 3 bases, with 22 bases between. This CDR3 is CASSKSMRDTYFNQPQHF. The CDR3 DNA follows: TGTGCCAGTAGTAAATCGATGCGGGACACGTACTTCAATCAGCCCCAGCATTTT.

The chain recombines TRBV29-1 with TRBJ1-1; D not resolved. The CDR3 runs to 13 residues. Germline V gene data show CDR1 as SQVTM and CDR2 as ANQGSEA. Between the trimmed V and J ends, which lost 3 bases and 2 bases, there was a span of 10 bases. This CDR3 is CSVEGNSNTEAFF. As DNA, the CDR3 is TGCAGCGTTGAGGGCAATAGTAACACTGAAGCTTTCTTT.

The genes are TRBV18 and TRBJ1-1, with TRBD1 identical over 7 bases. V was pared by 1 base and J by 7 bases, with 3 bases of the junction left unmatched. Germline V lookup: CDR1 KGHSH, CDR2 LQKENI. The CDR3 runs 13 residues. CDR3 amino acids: CASSPRQGGEAFF. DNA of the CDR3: TGTGCCAGCTCACCACGTCAGGGGGGTGAAGCTTTCTTT.

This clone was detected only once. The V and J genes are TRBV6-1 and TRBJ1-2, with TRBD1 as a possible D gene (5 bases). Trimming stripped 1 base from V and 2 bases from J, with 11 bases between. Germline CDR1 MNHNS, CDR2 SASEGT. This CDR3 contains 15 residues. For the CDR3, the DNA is TGTGCCAGCAGTGAAGGGAGACAGTTAAACTATGGCTACACCTTC. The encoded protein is CASSEGRQLNYGYTF.

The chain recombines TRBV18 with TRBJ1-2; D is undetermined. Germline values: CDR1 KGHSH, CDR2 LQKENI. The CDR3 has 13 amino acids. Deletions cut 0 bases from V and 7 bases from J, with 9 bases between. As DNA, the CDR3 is TGTGCCAGCTCACCACCGTATGAGGTTGGCTACACCTTC. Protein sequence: CASSPPYEVGYTF.

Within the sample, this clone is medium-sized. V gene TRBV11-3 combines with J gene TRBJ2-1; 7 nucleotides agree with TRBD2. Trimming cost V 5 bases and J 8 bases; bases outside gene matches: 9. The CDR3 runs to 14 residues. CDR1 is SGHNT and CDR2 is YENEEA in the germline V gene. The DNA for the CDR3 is TGTGCCAGCAGCACCCGACTAGCAAGCGATGAGCAGTTCTTC. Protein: CASSTRLASDEQFF.

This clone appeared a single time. The CDR3 protein is CATSDPRDRGIRFGRAGQFF. As DNA, the CDR3 is TGTGCCACCAGTGATCCCCGGGACAGGGGAATACGGTTCGGGAGGGCCGGTCAGTTCTTC. The chain combines TRBV24-1 with TRBJ2-1; the match to TRBD1 covers 10 bases. The CDR3 loop spans 20 amino acids. J lost 13 bases, V lost 3 bases, and 26 bases had no gene match. CDR1 is KGHDR and CDR2 is SFDVKD in the germline V gene.

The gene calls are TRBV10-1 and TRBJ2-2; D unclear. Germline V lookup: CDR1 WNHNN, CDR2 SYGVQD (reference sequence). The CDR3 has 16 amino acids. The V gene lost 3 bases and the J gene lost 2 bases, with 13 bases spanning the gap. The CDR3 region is CASSDKSQQNTGELFF. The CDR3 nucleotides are TGCGCCAGCAGTGATAAGAGTCAACAAAACACCGGGGAGCTGTTTTTT.

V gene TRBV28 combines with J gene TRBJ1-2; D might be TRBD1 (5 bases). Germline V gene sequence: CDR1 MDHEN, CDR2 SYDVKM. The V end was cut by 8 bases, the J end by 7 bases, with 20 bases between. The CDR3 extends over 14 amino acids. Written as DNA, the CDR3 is TGTGCCAGCCGGTCGGGGACGCTCGCCAGTGGCTACACCTTC. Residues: CASRSGTLASGYTF.

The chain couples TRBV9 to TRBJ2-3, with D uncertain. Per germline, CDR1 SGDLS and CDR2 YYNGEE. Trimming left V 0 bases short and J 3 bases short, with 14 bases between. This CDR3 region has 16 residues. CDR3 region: CASSVGAAGSTDTQYF. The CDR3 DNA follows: TGTGCCAGCAGCGTAGGGGCGGCTGGTAGTACAGATACGCAGTATTTT.

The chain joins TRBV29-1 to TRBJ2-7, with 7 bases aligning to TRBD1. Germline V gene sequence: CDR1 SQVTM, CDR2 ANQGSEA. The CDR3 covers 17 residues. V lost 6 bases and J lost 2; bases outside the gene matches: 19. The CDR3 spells CSVSPKRGQGPTYEQYF. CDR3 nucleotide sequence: TGCAGCGTCTCGCCTAAAAGGGGGCAGGGGCCAACCTACGAGCAGTACTTC.